This entry concerns a single TCR beta chain. Its antigen remains unknown. Assay: immunoSEQ multiplex PCR; the TCRdb copy retains only in-frame clones and omits some. The sample contains 40,000 to 55,000 clones, 80% to 90% of which appear only once. This specimen belongs to a study of graft-versus-host responses after intestinal transplantation. Study-wide background: Every transplant recipient was induced with anti-thymocyte globulin, then maintained on tacrolimus and steroids for 2 to 4 years.

CDR1 is MNHEY and CDR2 is SVGAGI in the germline V gene. The CDR3 extends over 16 amino acids. After removal of 2 bases from V and 3 bases from J, the junction contained 8 bases not matched to a gene. Study-wide results and limits: Marrow from the recipient contained GvH clones, some of which had appeared first in ileum or blood. High graft-versus-host to host-versus-graft clonal ratios were seen in allografts of patients with graft-donor T cell macrochimerism. Peak GvH clone levels in circulation were associated with early post-transplant HvG declines.

This sequence originates from a human donor who was the organ donor for an intestinal transplant. V usage is TRBV6-5 and J usage is TRBJ2-7, with TRBD1 identical over 9 bases. The sequences come from unstimulated CD4+ T cells sorted from spleen or lymph node cells, collected before transplant. The CDR3 nucleotides read TGTGCCAGCAGTTACGACCCCCGGGACAGGGTCTACGAGCAGTACTTC. The encoded protein is CASSYDPRDRVYEQYF.